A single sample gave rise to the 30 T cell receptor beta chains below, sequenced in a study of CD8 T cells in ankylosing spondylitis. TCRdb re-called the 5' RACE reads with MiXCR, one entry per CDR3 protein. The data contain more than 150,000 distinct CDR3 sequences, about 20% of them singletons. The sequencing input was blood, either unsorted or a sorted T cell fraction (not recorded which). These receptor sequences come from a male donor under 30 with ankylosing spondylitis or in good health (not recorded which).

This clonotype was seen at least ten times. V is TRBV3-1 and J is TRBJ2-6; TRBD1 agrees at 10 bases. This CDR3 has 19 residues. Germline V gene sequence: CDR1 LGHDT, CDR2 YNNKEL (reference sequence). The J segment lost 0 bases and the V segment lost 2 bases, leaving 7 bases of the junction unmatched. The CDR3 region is CASSQPRTGGVSGANVLTF. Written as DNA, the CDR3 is TGTGCCAGCAGCCAACCCCGGACAGGGGGAGTCTCTGGGGCCAACGTCCTGACTTTC.

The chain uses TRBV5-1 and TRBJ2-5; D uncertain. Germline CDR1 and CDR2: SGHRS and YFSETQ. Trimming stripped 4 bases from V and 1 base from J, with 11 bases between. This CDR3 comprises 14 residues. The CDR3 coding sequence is TGCGCCAGCAGCCAGTACTTCTCCCAAGAGACCCAGTACTTC. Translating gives CASSQYFSQETQYF.

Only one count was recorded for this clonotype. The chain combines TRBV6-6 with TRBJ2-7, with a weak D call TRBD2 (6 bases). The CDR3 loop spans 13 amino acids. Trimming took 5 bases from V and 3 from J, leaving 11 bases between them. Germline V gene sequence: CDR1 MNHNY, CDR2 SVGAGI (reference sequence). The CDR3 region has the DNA TGTGCCAGCAGTGTGACTAGTTTCTACGAGCAGTACTTC. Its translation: CASSVTSFYEQYF.

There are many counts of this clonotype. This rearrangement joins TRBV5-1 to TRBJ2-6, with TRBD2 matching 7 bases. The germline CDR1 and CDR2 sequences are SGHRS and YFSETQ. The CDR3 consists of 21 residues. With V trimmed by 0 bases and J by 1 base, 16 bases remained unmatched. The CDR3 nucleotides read TGCGCCAGCAGCTTGGTCCCCAAGGGTTCGGGGGGATTGTCTGGGGCCAACGTCCTGACTTTC. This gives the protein CASSLVPKGSGGLSGANVLTF.

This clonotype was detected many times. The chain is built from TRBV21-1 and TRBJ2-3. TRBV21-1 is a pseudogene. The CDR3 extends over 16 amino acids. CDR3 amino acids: CASSKKGGRHGHTQYF. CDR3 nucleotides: TGTGCCAGCAGCAAAAAAGGCGGTCGGCACGGGCATACGCAGTATTTT.

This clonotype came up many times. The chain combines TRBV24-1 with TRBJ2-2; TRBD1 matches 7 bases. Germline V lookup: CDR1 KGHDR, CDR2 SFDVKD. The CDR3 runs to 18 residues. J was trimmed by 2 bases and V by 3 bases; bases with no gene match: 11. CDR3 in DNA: TGTGCCACCAGTGATCACCCTTACGGGACAGATAACACCGGGGAGCTGTTTTTT. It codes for CATSDHPYGTDNTGELFF.

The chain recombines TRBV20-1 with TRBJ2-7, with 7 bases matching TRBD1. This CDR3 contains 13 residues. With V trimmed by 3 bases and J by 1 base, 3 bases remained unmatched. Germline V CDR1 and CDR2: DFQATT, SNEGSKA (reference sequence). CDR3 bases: TGCAGTGCTAGGAGACAGGGATCCTACGAGCAGTACGTC. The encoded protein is CSARRQGSYEQYV.

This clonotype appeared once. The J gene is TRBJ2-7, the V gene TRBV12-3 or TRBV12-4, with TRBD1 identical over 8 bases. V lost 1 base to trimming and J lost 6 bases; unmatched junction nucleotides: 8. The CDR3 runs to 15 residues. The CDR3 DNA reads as TGTGCCAGCAGTTTAGGTACAGGGGGTCCTTCCGAGCAGTACTTC. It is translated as CASSLGTGGPSEQYF.

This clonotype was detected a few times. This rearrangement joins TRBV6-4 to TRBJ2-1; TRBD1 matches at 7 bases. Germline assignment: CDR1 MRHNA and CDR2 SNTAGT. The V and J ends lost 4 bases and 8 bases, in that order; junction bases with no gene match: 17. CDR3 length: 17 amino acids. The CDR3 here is CASSALTGAHHRDEQFF. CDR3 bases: TGTGCCAGCAGTGCCCTCACAGGGGCTCACCATCGGGATGAGCAGTTCTTC.

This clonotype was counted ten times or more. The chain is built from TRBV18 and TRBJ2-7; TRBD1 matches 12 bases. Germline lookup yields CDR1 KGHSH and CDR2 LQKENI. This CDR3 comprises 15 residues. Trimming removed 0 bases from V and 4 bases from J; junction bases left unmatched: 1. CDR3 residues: CASSPPGQGAYEQYF. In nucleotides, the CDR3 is TGTGCCAGCTCACCACCGGGACAGGGGGCTTACGAGCAGTACTTC.

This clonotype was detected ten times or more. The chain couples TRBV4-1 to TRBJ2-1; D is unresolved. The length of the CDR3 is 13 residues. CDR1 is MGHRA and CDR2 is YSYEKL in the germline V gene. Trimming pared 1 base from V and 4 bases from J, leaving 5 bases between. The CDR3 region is CASSQVMYNEQFF. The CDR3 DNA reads TGCGCCAGCAGCCAAGTTATGTACAATGAGCAGTTCTTC.

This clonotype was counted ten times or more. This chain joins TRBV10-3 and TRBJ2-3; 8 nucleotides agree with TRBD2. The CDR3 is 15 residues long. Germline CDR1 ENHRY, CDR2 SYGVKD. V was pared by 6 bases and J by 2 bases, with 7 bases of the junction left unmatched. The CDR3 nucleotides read TGTGCCATCAGGGCGACTAGCGTTAACACAGATACGCAGTATTTT. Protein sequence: CAIRATSVNTDTQYF.

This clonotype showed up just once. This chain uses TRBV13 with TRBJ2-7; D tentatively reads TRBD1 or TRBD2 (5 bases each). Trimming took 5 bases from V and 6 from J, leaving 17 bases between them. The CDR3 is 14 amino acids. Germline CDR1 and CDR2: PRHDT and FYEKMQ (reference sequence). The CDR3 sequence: CASSARDGTSEQYF. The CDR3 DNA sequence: TGTGCCAGCAGCGCCCGGGACGGCACTTCCGAGCAGTACTTC.

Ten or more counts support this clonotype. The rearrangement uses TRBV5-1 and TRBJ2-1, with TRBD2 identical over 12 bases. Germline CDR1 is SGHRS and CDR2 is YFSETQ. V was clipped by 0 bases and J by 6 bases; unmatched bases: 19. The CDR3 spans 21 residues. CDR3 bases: TGCGCCAGCAGCTTGGCCATTCTAGCGGGAGGGAGTGTCGGTGGGGCCAATGAGCAGTTCTTC. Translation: CASSLAILAGGSVGGANEQFF.

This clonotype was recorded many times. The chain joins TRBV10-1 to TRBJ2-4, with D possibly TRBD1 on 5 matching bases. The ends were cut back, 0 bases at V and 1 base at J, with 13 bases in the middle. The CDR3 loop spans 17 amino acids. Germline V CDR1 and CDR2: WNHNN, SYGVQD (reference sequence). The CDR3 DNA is TGCGCCAGCAGTGAGTCGATAGGGGTAGGGGCCAAAAACATTCAGTACTTC. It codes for CASSESIGVGAKNIQYF.

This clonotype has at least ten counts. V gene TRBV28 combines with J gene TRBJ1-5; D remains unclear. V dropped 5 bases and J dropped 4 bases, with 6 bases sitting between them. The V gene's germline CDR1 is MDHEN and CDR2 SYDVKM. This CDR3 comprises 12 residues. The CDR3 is CASSMANQPQHF. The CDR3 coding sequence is TGTGCCAGCAGTATGGCTAATCAGCCCCAGCATTTT.

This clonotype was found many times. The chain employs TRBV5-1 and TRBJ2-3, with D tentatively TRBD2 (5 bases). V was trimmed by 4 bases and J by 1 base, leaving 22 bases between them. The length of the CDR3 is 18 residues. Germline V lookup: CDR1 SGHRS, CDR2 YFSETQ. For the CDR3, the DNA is TGCGCCAGCAGCCTAAGCGGAGGCCCCTCTTCGGGCACAGATACGCAGTATTTT. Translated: CASSLSGGPSSGTDTQYF.

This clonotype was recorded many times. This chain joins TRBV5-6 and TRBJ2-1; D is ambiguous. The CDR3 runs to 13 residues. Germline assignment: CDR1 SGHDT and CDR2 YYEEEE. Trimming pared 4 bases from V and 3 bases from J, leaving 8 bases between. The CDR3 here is CASSPQVYNEQFF. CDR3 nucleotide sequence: TGTGCCAGCAGCCCCCAAGTCTACAATGAGCAGTTCTTC.

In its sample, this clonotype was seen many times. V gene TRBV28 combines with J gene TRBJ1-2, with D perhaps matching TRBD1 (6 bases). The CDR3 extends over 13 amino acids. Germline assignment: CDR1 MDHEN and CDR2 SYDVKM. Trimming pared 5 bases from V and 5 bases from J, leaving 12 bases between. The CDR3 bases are TGTGCCAGCAGTCCCGGGACACCTTATGGCTACACCTTC. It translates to CASSPGTPYGYTF.

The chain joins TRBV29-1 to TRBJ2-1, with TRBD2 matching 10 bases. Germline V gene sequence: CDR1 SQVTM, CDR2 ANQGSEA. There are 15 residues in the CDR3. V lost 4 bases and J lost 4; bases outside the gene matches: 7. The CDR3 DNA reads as TGCAGCGTTGTAGGTACTAGCGGGGATTACAATGAGCAGTTCTTC. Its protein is CSVVGTSGDYNEQFF.

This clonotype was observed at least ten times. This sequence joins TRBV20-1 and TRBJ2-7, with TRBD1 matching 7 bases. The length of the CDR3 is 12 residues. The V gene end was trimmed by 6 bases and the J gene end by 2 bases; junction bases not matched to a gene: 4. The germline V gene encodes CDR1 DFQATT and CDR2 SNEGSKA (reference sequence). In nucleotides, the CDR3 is TGCAGTGCGGGACAGCTAACCTACGAGCAGTACGTC. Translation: CSAGQLTYEQYV.

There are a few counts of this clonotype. CDR3 DNA sequence: TGTGCCAGCAGTTCCCGACTAGCGGGTAACTACGAGCAGTACTTC. As protein: CASSSRLAGNYEQYF. The gene calls are TRBV27 and TRBJ2-7, with 10 bases that match TRBD2. CDR1 MNHEY and CDR2 SMNVEV come from the germline V gene (reference sequence). Trimming took 4 bases from V and 3 from J; bases not matched to a gene: 6. The CDR3 loop spans 15 amino acids.

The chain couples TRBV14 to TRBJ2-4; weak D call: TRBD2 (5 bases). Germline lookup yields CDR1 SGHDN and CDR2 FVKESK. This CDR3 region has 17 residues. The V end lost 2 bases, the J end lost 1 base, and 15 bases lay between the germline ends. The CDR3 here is CASSQIVRGRAKNIQYF. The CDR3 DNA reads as TGTGCCAGCAGCCAAATCGTCCGGGGTAGGGCCAAAAACATTCAGTACTTC.

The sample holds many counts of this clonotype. The CDR3 protein is CASSLKVNTEAFF. Here the CDR3 DNA reads TGCGCCAGCAGCTTGAAGGTGAACACTGAAGCTTTCTTT. This chain links TRBV5-1 with TRBJ1-1, with unresolved D. The CDR3 contains 13 residues. The V and J ends lost 1 base and 0 bases respectively, with 4 bases between them. Germline V gene lookup returns CDR1 SGHRS and CDR2 YFSETQ.

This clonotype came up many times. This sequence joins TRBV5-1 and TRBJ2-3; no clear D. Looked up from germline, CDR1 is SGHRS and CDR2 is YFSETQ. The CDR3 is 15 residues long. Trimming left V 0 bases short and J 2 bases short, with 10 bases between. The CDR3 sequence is CASSLAGSPTDTQYF. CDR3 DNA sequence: TGCGCCAGCAGCTTGGCCGGGTCCCCCACAGATACGCAGTATTTT. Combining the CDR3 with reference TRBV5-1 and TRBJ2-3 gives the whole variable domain KAGVTQTPRYLIKTRGQQVTLSCSPISGHRSVSWYQQTPGQGLQFLFEYFSETQRNKGNFPGRFSGRQFSNSRSEMNVSTLELGDSALYLCASSLAGSPTDTQYFGPGTRLTVL.

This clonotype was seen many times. The CDR3 DNA is TGTGCCAGCAGTGATAGCGGGAGAGGAGATACGCAGTATTTT. Translating it yields CASSDSGRGDTQYF. The chain links TRBV6-5 to TRBJ2-3; 9 bases are shared with TRBD2. The CDR3 spans 14 residues. In germline, CDR1 is MNHEY, CDR2 SVGAGI. After removal of 5 bases from V and 5 bases from J, the junction contained 5 bases not matched to a gene.

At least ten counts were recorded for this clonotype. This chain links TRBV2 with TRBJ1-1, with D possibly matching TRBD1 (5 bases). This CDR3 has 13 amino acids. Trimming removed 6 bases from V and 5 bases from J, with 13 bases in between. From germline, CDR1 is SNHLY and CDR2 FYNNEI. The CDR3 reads CASRPQGKTEAFF. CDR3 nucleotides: TGTGCCAGCAGGCCTCAGGGTAAGACTGAAGCTTTCTTT.

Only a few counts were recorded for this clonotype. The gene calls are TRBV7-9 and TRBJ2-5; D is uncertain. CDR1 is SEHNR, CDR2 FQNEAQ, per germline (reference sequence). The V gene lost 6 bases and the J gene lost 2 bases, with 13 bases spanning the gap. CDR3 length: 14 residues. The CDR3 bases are TGTGCCAGCAGTCCAAGAGTGGGGCAAGAGACCCAGTACTTC. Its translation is CASSPRVGQETQYF.

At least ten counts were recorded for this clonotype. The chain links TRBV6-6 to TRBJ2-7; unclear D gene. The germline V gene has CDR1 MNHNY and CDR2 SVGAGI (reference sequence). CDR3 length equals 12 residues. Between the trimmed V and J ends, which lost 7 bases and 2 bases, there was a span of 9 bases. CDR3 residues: CASIGDTYEQYV. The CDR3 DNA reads TGTGCCAGCATAGGAGATACCTACGAGCAGTACGTC.

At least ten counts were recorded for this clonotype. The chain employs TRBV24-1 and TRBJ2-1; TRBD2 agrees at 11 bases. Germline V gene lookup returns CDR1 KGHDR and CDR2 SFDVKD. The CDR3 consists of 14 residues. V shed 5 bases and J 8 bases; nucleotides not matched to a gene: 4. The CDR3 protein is CATSVLAGGDEQFF. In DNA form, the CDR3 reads TGTGCCACCAGTGTCCTAGCGGGAGGCGATGAGCAGTTCTTC.